A selection of T cell receptor beta chains follows, all from one sample in a study of breast tumors, draining lymph nodes, adjacent tissues. TCRdb re-analysed the multiplex PCR reads in MiXCR, keeping a single row per CDR3 protein. The sample has 200,000 to 300,000 distinct CDR3 sequences, about 30% seen once. Material for sequencing was axillary lymph node tissue. These TCRs come from a female donor with breast cancer. Some clones in this sample may be carry-over from other donors' samples. The CDR3 runs from the conserved cysteine through the conserved F or W. D genes are given only for firm matches. Where a row states a size, it is once, few, many or the class of an expanded clone; other rows omit it.

V gene	D gene	clone size	J gene	CDR3 DNA	CDR3 protein
TRBV7-2	-	many	TRBJ2-3	TGTGCCAGCAGCTCACTTCTAGATACGCAGTATTTT	CASSSLLDTQYF
TRBV28	-	few	TRBJ2-1	TGTGCCAGCAGTTTCCGGAGGAATGAGCAGTTCTTC	CASSFRRNEQFF
TRBV24-1	TRBD1	-	TRBJ1-2	TGTGCCACCAGTTTTGATAGGGGGCTAAACTATGGCTACACCTTC	CATSFDRGLNYGYTF
TRBV3-1	TRBD1	many	TRBJ2-2	TGTGCCAGCAGCCCAGGACAGGGGTTTGGGGAGCTGTTTTTT	CASSPGQGFGELFF
TRBV12-3/TRBV12-4	TRBD2	many	TRBJ2-3	TGTGCCAGCAGTTTGGCGCGGGGGACTAGCGGGAGGGCCTTAATGTATTTT	CASSLARGTSGRALMYF
TRBV6-2/TRBV6-3	-	-	TRBJ2-1	TGTGCCAGCAGTCACCCCTTCGGTTCCAATGAGCAGTTCTTC	CASSHPFGSNEQFF
TRBV14	-	many	TRBJ2-3	TGTGCCAGCAGCCAAGTCCCCCAGCTTCAGTATTTT	CASSQVPQLQYF
TRBV7-3	-	many	TRBJ2-5	TGTGCCAGCAGCTATGGTAGCGGAGACGGGGAGACCCAGTACTTC	CASSYGSGDGETQYF
TRBV20-1	-	many	TRBJ1-2	TGCAGTGCTAGCCCGGGGTTACTCTACACCTTC	CSASPGLLYTF
TRBV18	TRBD2	-	TRBJ2-5	TGTGCCAGCTCACCCCTAGCGGGGACAATCCGAAAAGAGACCCAGTACTTC	CASSPLAGTIRKETQYF
TRBV4-1	TRBD1	many	TRBJ2-7	TGCGCCAGCAGCCAAGAGGTCCGGGACAGTCGCGTGAAGCAGTACTTC	CASSQEVRDSRVKQYF
TRBV9	TRBD1	-	TRBJ1-5	TGTGCCAGCAGCGTAGGCCTGGCCGGGACAGGGCTAACTCAGCCCCAGCATTTT	CASSVGLAGTGLTQPQHF
TRBV20-1	TRBD2	many	TRBJ2-3	TGCAGTGCTAGAGAGTGGACTAGCGGTTATACGCAGTATTTT	CSAREWTSGYTQYF
TRBV20-1	TRBD1	many	TRBJ2-2	TGCAGTGCCCCTACGATACGGACAGGGGTGAACACCGGGGAGCTGTTTTTT	CSAPTIRTGVNTGELFF
TRBV5-1	TRBD2	-	TRBJ2-2	TGCGCCAGCAGCACCCCCGTAGCGGGAGGGACCGGGGAGCTGTTTTTT	CASSTPVAGGTGELFF
TRBV6-6	-	many	TRBJ1-5	TGTGCCAGCAGCGATTCAGGGTTAGATCAGCCCCAGCATTTT	CASSDSGLDQPQHF
TRBV5-8	-	many	TRBJ2-5	TGTGCCAGCAGCCTCAGCGGTGACCAAGAGACCCAGTACTTC	CASSLSGDQETQYF
TRBV11-1	-	many	TRBJ2-5	TGTGCCAGCAGCTTAGGGCGTGGGGAGACCCAGTACTTC	CASSLGRGETQYF
TRBV20-1	-	-	TRBJ2-5	TGCAGTGCTAGTGAGACCCAGTACTTC	CSASETQYF
TRBV30	-	many	TRBJ2-7	TGTGCCTGGAGAAGGCAGGGGAAAGGCGAGCAGTACTTC	CAWRRQGKGEQYF
TRBV11-3	TRBD2	many	TRBJ2-7	TGTGCCAGCAGCTTAGGGGGACTAGTTTCCTACGAGCAGTACTTC	CASSLGGLVSYEQYF
TRBV5-6	TRBD1	many	TRBJ1-4	TGTGCCAGCAGCGAGGTTGGTTCGCCGGGACAGTATAATGAAAAACTGTTTTTT	CASSEVGSPGQYNEKLFF
TRBV19	-	many	TRBJ1-3	TGTGCCAGTAGTAATGGGGCTGGAAACACCATATATTTT	CASSNGAGNTIYF
TRBV4-2	-	many	TRBJ2-3	TGTGCCAGCAGCCAAGATCGTCCAGATACGCAGTATTTT	CASSQDRPDTQYF
TRBV30	-	-	TRBJ2-3	TGTGCCTGGAGTGGGGGGGCAGATACGCAGTATTTT	CAWSGGADTQYF
TRBV14	TRBD1	many	TRBJ1-2	TGTGCCAGCAGCCAGGCCGGGGACAGCAGGGGCTACACCTTC	CASSQAGDSRGYTF
TRBV5-1	-	many	TRBJ1-3	TGCGCCAGCAGCTTGGACACAGCCTCTGGAAACACCATATATTTT	CASSLDTASGNTIYF
TRBV11-2	-	many	TRBJ2-3	TGTGCCAGCAGCTTGGGGCTCCCCACAGATACGCAGTATTTT	CASSLGLPTDTQYF
TRBV15	-	many	TRBJ1-2	TGTGCCACCAGCCCCTACCGGGCCTTCTATGGCTACACCTTC	CATSPYRAFYGYTF
TRBV5-1	TRBD1	many	TRBJ2-7	TGCGCCAGCAGCTTGAGGGACAGGGGAGGTGAGCAGTACTTC	CASSLRDRGGEQYF
TRBV6-5	-	many	TRBJ2-2	TGTGCCAGCAGTTACTCGGGGTCCGGGGAGCTGTTTTTT	CASSYSGSGELFF